This T cell receptor beta chain was captured by sequencing in a study of shared clonotypes between healthy human individuals. Some clones are missing from TCRdb's copy, which holds only in-frame ones; the method was immunoSEQ multiplex PCR. The top ten hold about 1.8% of the sample, which has hundreds of thousands of clones, roughly 72% seen once. The sample was memory CD4+ T cells sorted from blood. Subset specified: CD45RA-negative fraction. The receptor was isolated from a woman aged 30 to 39 in good health.

CDR3 loop: CASSQDRGLPYEQYF. For the CDR3, the DNA is TGCGCCAGCAGCCAAGATAGAGGTTTGCCCTACGAGCAGTACTTC. V and J are TRBV4-1 and TRBJ2-7, with D unresolved. Deletions cut 0 bases from V and 2 bases from J, with 11 bases between. The germline V gene has CDR1 MGHRA and CDR2 YSYEKL. There are 15 residues in the CDR3.